This entry is about one T cell receptor beta chain. Antigen unknown. The junction shows a germline mismatch at one end, possibly a read error. This specimen comes from a study of breast tumors, draining lymph nodes, adjacent tissues. Study conclusions and caveats: Compared with lymph nodes, tumors were less diverse; compared with nontumor tissue, more.

One entry per CDR3 protein results from TCRdb running MiXCR on the multiplex PCR reads. Here the sample spans 150,000 to 200,000 distinct CDR3 sequences, about 30% being singletons. This CDR3 contains 15 residues. CDR1 and CDR2 (germline): SGHDT, YYEEEE. Samples came from axillary lymph nodes draining the breast cancer. The receptor's source is a female donor with breast cancer. Some clones in this sample may be carry-over from other donors' samples. Specimen: axillary lymph node tissue. The gene calls are TRBV5-6 and TRBJ2-7, with D perhaps TRBD2 (6 bases). In DNA, the CDR3 is TGTGCCAGCAGCTTCTTAGCGGCGTTCCCTCACGAGCAGTACTTT. Its translation is CASSFLAAFPHEQYF.